This T cell receptor beta chain appears in the sequencing data of a study of cytomegalovirus exposure and HLA in healthy donors. In the PCR, 60 Vbeta and 13 Jbeta primers were used. Original handling: Among the unique TCR beta chains that a later analysis counted, around 72 million in all, 10 million to 14 million were shared. Measured with immunoSEQ multiplex PCR; TCRdb has only the in-frame clones, and not every one. V and J calls and clone size come straight from that table; D and trimming were deduced from the DNA. The sample records 150,000 or so clones, 65% to 70% being singletons. This CDR3 is built from 10 residues. Trimming removed 3 bases from V and 6 bases from J, with 2 bases in between. Germline lookup yields CDR1 SEHNR and CDR2 FQNEAQ (reference sequence).

The chain links TRBV7-9 to TRBJ1-1, with D hard to call. Sequences were obtained from PBMCs. The clonotype was recovered from a man younger than 45 in good health and CMV-seropositive. CDR3 in amino acids: CASSFSEAFF. CDR3 in DNA: TGTGCCAGCAGCTTCTCTGAAGCTTTCTTT. The full variable domain, in which reference TRBV7-9 and TRBJ1-1 provide the parts outside the CDR3, is DTGVSQNPRHKITKRGQNVTFRCDPISEHNRLYWYRQTLGQGPEFLTYFQNEAQLEKSRLLSDRFSAERPKGSFSTLEIQRTEQGDSAMYLCASSFSEAFFGQGTRLTVV.